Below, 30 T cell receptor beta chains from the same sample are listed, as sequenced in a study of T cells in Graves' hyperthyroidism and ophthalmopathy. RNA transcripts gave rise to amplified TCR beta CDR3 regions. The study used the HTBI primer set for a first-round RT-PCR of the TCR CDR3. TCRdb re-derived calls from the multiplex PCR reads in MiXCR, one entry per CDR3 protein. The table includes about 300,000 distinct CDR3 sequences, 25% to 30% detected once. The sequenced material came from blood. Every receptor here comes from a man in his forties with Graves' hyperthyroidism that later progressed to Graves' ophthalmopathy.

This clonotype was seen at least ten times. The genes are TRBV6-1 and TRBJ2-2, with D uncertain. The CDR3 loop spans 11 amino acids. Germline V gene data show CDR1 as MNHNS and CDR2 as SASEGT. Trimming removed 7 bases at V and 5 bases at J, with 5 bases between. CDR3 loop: CASTPTGELFF. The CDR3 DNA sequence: TGTGCCAGCACACCTACCGGGGAGCTGTTTTTT.

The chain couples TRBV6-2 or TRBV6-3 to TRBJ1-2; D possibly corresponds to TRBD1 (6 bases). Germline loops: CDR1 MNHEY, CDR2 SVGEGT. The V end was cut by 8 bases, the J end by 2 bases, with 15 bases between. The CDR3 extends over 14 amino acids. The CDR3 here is CASSPQDRNYGYTF. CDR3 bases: TGTGCCAGCTCGCCTCAAGACAGGAACTATGGCTACACCTTC.

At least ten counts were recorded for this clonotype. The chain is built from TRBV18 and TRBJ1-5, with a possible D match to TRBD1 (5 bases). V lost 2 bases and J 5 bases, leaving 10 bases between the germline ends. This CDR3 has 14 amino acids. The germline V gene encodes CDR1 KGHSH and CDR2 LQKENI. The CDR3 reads CASSPEQDHQPQHF. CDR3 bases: TGTGCCAGCTCACCAGAACAGGACCATCAGCCCCAGCATTTT.

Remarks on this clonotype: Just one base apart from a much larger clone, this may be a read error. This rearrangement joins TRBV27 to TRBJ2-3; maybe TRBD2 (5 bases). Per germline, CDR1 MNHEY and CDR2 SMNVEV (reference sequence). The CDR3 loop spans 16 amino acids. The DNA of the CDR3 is TGTGCCAGGAGTTTAAGGAGCGGATTAAGCACAGATACGCAGTATTTT. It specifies CARSLRSGLSTDTQYF.

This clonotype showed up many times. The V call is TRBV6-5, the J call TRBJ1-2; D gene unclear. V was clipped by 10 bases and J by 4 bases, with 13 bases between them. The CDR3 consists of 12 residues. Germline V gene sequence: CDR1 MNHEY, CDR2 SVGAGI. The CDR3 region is CAIQSAAYGYTF. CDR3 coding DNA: TGTGCCATTCAGAGCGCGGCCTATGGCTACACCTTC.

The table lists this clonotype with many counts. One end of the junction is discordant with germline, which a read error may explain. The CDR3 DNA is TGCGCCAGCGGTGAAGGATGCTTCGTTGAGCCCCAGCATTTT. As protein: CASGEGCFVEPQHF. The chain recombines TRBV10-1 with TRBJ1-5; D call uncertain. The CDR3 sequence is 14 residues long. CDR1 and CDR2 (germline): WNHNN, SYGVQD (reference sequence).

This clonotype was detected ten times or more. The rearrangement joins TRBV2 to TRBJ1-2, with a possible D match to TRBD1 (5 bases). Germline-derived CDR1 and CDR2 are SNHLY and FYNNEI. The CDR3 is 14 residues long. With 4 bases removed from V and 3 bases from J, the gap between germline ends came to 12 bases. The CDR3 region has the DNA TGTGCCAGCAGTGCGGAATCGGGGGACTATGGCTACACCTTC. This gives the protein CASSAESGDYGYTF. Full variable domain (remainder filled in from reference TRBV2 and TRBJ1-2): EPEVTQTPSHQVTQMGQEVILRCVPISNHLYFYWYRQILGQKVEFLVSFYNNEISEKSEIFDDQFSVERPDGSNFTLKIRSTKLEDSAMYFCASSAESGDYGYTFGSGTRLTVV.

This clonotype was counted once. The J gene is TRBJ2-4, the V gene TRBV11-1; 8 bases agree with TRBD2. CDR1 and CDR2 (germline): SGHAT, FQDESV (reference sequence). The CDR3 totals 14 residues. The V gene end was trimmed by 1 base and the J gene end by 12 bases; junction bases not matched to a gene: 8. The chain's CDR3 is CASSLGLASLNQYF. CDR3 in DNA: TGTGCCAGCAGCTTAGGACTAGCGTCTTTGAATCAGTACTTC.

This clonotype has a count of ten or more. CDR3 in amino acids: CASSYAAGTGPYSNQPQHF. Here the CDR3 DNA reads TGTGCCAGCAGTTACGCCGCCGGGACAGGGCCTTATAGCAATCAGCCCCAGCATTTT. The chain carries TRBV6-2 or TRBV6-3 and TRBJ1-5, with TRBD1 matching over 9 bases. Germline values: CDR1 MNHEY, CDR2 SVGEGT. The CDR3 covers 19 residues. The V gene end was trimmed by 2 bases and the J gene end by 0 bases; junction bases not matched to a gene: 11.

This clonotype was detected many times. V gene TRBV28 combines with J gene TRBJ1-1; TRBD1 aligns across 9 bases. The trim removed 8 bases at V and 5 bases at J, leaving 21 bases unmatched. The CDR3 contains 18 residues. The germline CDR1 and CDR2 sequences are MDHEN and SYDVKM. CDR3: CASRDRVSVALGGTEAFF. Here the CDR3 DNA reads TGTGCCAGCCGGGACAGGGTTTCTGTCGCCTTAGGAGGGACTGAAGCTTTCTTT.

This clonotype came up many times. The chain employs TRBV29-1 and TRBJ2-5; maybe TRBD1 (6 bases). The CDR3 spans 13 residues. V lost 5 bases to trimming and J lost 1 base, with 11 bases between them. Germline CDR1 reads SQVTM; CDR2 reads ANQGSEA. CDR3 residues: CSVNRDFQETQYF. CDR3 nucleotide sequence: TGCAGCGTTAACAGGGATTTCCAAGAGACCCAGTACTTC.

CDR3 nucleotides: TGTGCCAGCAGTCCCCCGGGGACAGGGATGAACACCGGGGAGCTGTTTTTT. This translates into CASSPPGTGMNTGELFF. The V and J genes are TRBV28 and TRBJ2-2; 9 nucleotides align to TRBD1. The germline V gene has CDR1 MDHEN and CDR2 SYDVKM. The CDR3 spans 17 residues. Trimming cost V 5 bases and J 1 base; bases outside gene matches: 8. The full variable domain, rest sourced from reference TRBV28 and TRBJ2-2, is DVKVTQSSRYLVKRTGEKVFLECVQDMDHENMFWYRQDPGLGLRLIYFSYDVKMKEKGDIPEGYSVSREKKERFSLILESASTNQTSMYLCASSPPGTGMNTGELFFGEGSRLTVL.

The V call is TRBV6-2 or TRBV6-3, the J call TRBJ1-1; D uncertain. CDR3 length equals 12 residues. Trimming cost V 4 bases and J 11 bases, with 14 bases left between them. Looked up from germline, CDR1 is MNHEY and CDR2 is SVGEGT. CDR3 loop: CASSLRRSGAFF. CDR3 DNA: TGTGCCAGCAGTTTGCGGAGGTCCGGCGCTTTCTTT.

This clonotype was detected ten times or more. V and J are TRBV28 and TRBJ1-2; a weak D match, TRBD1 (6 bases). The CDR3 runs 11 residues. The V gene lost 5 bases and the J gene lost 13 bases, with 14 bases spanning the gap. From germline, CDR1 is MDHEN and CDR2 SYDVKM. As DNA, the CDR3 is TGTGCCAGCAGTCAGGGGCAGGGCACCACCTTC. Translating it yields CASSQGQGTTF.

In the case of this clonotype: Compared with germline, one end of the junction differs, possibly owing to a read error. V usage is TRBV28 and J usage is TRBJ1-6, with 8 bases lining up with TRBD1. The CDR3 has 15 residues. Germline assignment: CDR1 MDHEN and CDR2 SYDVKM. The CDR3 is CASSHFRGPNPPLHF. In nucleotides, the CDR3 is TGTGCCAGCAGTCACTTCAGGGGGCCTAATCCACCCCTCCACTTT.

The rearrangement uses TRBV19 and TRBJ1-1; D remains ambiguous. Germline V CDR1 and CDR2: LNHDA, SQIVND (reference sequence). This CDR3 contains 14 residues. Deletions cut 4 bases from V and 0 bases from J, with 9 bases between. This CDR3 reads CASSTDGLNTEAFF. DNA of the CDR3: TGTGCCAGTAGTACCGACGGACTGAACACTGAAGCTTTCTTT. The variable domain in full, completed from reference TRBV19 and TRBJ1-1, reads DGGITQSPKYLFRKEGQNVTLSCEQNLNHDAMYWYRQDPGQGLRLIYYSQIVNDFQKGDIAEGYSVSREKKESFPLTVTSAQKNPTAFYLCASSTDGLNTEAFFGQGTRLTVV.

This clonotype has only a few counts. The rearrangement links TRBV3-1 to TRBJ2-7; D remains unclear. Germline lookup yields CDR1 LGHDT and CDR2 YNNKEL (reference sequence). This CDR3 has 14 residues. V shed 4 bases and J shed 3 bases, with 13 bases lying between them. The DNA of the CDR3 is TGTGCCAGCAGCCGCCCCGGAATCGGCTACGAGCAGTACTTC. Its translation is CASSRPGIGYEQYF.

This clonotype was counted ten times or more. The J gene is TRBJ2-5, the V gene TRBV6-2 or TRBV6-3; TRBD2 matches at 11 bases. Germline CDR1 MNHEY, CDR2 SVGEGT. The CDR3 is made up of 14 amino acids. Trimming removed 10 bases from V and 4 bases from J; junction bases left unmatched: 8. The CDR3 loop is CATSTSGMRETQYF. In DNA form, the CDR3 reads TGTGCCACTTCGACTAGCGGGATGCGAGAGACCCAGTACTTC.

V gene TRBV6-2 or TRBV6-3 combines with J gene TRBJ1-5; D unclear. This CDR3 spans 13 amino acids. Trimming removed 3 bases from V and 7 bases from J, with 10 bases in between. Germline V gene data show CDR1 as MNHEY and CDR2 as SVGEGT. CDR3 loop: CASSYTAGQPQHF. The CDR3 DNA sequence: TGTGCCAGCAGTTATACGGCTGGGCAGCCCCAGCATTTT.

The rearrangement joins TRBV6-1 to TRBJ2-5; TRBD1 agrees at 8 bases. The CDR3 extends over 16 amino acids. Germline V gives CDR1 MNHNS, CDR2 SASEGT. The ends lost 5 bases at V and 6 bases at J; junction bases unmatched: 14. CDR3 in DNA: TGTGCCAGCAGTCCCGCGGGGCAGGGGGCGCAAAAGACCCAGTACTTC. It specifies CASSPAGQGAQKTQYF.

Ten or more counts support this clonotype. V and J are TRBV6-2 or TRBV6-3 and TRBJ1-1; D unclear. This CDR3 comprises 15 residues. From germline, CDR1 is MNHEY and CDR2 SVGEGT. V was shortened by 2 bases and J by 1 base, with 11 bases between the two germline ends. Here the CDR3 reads CASSYISEANTEAFF. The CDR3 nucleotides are TGTGCCAGCAGTTACATCTCAGAAGCGAACACTGAAGCTTTCTTT.

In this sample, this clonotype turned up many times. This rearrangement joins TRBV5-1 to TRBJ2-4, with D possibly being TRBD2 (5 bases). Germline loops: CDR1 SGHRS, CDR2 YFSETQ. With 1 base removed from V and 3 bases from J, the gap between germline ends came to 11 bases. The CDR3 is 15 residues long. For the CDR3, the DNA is TGCGCCAGCAGCTTGCGGGGATCGGACAAAAACATTCAGTACTTC. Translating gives CASSLRGSDKNIQYF.

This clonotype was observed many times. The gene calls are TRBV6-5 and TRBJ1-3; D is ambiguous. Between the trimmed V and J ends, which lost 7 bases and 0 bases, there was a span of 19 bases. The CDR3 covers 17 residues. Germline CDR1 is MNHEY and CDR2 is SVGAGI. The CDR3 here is CASTLSKSGISGNTIYF. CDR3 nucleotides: TGTGCCAGCACTTTATCGAAATCAGGCATCTCTGGAAACACCATATATTTT.

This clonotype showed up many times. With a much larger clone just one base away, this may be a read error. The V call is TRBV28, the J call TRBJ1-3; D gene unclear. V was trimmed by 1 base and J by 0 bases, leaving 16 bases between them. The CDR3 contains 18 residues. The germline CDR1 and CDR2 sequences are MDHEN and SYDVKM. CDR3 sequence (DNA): TGTGCCAGCAGTTTATTTGAGTGGCCCACCCGCTCTGGAAACACCATATATTTT. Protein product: CASSLFEWPTRSGNTIYF.

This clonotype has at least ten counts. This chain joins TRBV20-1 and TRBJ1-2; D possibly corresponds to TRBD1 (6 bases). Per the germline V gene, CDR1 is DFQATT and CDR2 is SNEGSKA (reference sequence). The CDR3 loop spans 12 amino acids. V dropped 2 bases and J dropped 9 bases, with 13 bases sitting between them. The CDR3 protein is CSARFPQGSYTF. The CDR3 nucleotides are TGCAGTGCTAGATTCCCGCAGGGGAGCTACACCTTC.

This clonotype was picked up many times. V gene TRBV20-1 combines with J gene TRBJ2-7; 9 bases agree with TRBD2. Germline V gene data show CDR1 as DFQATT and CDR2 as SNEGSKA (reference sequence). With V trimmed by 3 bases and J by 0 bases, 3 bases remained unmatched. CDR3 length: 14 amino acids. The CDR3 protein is CSASSREGSYEQYF. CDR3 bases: TGCAGTGCTAGTTCGCGGGAGGGCTCCTACGAGCAGTACTTC.

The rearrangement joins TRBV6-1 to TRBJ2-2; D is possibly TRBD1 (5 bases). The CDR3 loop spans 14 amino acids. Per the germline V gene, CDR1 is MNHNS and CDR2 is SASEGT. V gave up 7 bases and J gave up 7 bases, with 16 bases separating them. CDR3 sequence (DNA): TGTGCCAGCACCAAGTTGGACAAATTCGGGGAGCTGTTTTTT. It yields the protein CASTKLDKFGELFF.

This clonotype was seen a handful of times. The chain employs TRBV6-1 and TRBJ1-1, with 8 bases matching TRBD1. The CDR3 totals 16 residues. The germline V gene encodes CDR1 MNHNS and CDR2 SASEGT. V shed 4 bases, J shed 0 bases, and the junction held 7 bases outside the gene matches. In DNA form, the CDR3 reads TGTGCCAGCAGTGGGACAGGGCAGGTCATGAACACTGAAGCTTTCTTT. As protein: CASSGTGQVMNTEAFF.

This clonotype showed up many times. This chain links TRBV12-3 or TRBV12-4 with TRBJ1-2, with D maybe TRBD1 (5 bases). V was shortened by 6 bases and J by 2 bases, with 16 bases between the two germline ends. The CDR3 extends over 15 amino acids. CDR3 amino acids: CASSAGQGANYGYTF. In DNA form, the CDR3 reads TGTGCCAGCAGCGCTGGGCAGGGAGCAAACTATGGCTACACCTTC.

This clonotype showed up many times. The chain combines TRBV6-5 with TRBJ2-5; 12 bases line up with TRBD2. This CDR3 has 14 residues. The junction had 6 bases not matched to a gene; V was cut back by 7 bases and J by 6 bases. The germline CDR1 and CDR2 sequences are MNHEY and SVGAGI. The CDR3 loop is CASNEGLAGQTQYF. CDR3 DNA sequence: TGTGCCAGCAACGAGGGACTAGCGGGCCAGACCCAGTACTTC.